The T cell receptor beta chain described here comes from a study of T cell responses to AZD1222 COVID-19 vaccine. This CDR3 is built from 13 residues. CDR1 SGHTA and CDR2 FQGNSA come from the germline V gene. V was shortened by 5 bases and J by 7 bases, with 12 bases between the two germline ends. Using immunoSEQ multiplex PCR, the repertoire was profiled, and TCRdb retains in-frame clones only, with some absent. The sample has 100,000 to 150,000 clones; about nine tenths are singletons. Sequencing used peripheral blood, obtained on day 0 of AZD1222 vaccination. This TCR was recovered from an adult in good health. The chain is built from TRBV7-2 and TRBJ1-5; D might be TRBD1 (6 bases). This CDR3 reads CASSTNRDQPQHF. The CDR3 nucleotides read TGTGCCAGCAGCACTAACAGGGACCAGCCCCAGCATTTT.